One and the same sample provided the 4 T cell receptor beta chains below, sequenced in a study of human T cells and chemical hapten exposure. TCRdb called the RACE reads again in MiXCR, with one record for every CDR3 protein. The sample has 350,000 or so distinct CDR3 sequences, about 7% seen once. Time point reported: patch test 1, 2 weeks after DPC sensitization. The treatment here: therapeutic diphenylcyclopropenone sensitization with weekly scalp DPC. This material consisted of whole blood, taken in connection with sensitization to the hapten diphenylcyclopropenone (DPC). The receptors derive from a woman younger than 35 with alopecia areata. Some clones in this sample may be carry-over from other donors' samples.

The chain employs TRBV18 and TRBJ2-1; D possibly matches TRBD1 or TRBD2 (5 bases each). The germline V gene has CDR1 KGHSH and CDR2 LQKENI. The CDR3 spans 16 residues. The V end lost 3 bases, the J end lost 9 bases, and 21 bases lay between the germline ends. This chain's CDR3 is CASSPARDVGAGEQFF. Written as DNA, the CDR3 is TGTGCCAGCTCACCTGCCAGGGACGTAGGCGCGGGTGAGCAGTTCTTC.

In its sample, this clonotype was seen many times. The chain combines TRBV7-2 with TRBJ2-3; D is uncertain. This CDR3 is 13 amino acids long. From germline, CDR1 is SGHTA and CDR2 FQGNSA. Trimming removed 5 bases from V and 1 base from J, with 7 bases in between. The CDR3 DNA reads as TGTGCCAGCAGCCGGGTACGCACAGATACGCAGTATTTT. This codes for CASSRVRTDTQYF.

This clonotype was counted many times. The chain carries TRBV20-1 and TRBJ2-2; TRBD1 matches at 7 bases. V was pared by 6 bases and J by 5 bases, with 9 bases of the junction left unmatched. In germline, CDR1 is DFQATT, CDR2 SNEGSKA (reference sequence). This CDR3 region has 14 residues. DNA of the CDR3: TGCAGTGCAAGACAGGGATTGAGGACCGGGGAGCTGTTTTTT. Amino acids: CSARQGLRTGELFF.

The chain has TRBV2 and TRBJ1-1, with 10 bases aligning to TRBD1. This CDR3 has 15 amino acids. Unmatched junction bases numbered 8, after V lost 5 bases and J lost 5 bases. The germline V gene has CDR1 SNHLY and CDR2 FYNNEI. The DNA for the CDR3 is TGTGCCAGCAGTCCAAGGACAGGGGGAAAAACTGAAGCTTTCTTT. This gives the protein CASSPRTGGKTEAFF.